These 13 T cell receptor beta chains were all obtained from the same sample, sequenced in a study of monozygotic twins with inflammatory bowel disease. TCRdb re-called the 5' RACE reads; one entry per CDR3 protein, DNA not given. This table holds 140,000 to 150,000 distinct CDR3 sequences. Sequences were obtained from blood. The receptor set was obtained from a human donor with ulcerative colitis or Crohn's disease, or a healthy co-twin of an affected twin (not recorded which).

This chain links TRBV9 with TRBJ2-7; TCRdb proposes TRBD2, but this gene call is untestable without DNA. CDR1 SGDLS and CDR2 YYNGEE come from the germline V gene. CDR3 length: 16 amino acids. The CDR3 spells CASSVGGDRPPYEQYF.

CDR3 sequence reads: CSARDEREGIDTQYF. The chain has TRBV20-1 and TRBJ2-3; the D call of TRBD2 rests on TCRdb alone, since no DNA is present to check it. The CDR3 contains 15 residues. Germline values: CDR1 DFQATT, CDR2 SNEGSKA (reference sequence).

This rearrangement joins TRBV6-5 to TRBJ2-5; absent DNA, TCRdb's TRBD2 call cannot be checked. This CDR3 is 13 amino acids long. CDR1 is MNHEY, CDR2 SVGAGI, per germline. The CDR3 spells CATIHSGHETQYF.

The V gene is TRBV15, the J gene TRBJ2-3. The CDR3 is 13 residues long. From germline, CDR1 is LNHNV and CDR2 YYDKDF (reference sequence). The CDR3: CATSREGRDTQYF.

The chain couples TRBV14 to TRBJ2-7; there is no DNA to check the TCRdb D call of TRBD1. Germline lookup yields CDR1 SGHDN and CDR2 FVKESK. This CDR3 has 13 amino acids. CDR3 region: CASSRDRGPGQYF.

The chain uses TRBV3-1 and TRBJ1-2; TCRdb lists TRBD1, though no DNA is available to test this call. In germline, CDR1 is LGHDT, CDR2 YNNKEL (reference sequence). CDR3 size: 15 residues. The CDR3 loop reads CASSQEVRGIEGYTF.

The V gene is TRBV12-3 or TRBV12-4, the J gene TRBJ1-2; TCRdb names TRBD1, which stays unverified in the absence of DNA. This CDR3 has 15 amino acids. CDR3 sequence: CASSPRTGGVYGYTF.

The V gene is TRBV2, the J gene TRBJ1-1; the TCRdb call, TRBD1, lacks DNA for checking. CDR1 is SNHLY and CDR2 is FYNNEI in the germline V gene. This CDR3 has 13 residues. The CDR3 loop reads CASRRGDSTEAFF.

This rearrangement joins TRBV5-1 to TRBJ2-5; TCRdb names TRBD1, which stays unverified in the absence of DNA. Germline CDR1 SGHRS, CDR2 YFSETQ. This CDR3 spans 16 amino acids. CDR3 residues: CASSLPTGDYRKTQYF. The complete variable domain, with remaining parts taken from reference TRBV5-1 and TRBJ2-5, reads KAGVTQTPRYLIKTRGQQVTLSCSPISGHRSVSWYQQTPGQGLQFLFEYFSETQRNKGNFPGRFSGRQFSNSRSEMNVSTLELGDSALYLCASSLPTGDYRKTQYFGPGTRLLVL.

The V and J genes are TRBV28 and TRBJ1-1. CDR1 is MDHEN and CDR2 is SYDVKM in the germline V gene. This CDR3 is built from 12 residues. The CDR3 loop reads CASSLSGVEAFF.

The chain is built from TRBV5-4 and TRBJ2-2. CDR1 and CDR2 from the germline V gene are SGHNT and YYREEE (reference sequence). The CDR3 loop spans 15 amino acids. The CDR3 region is CASSLSTGNTGELFF.

The rearrangement joins TRBV27 to TRBJ2-4; the D call from TCRdb, TRBD2, cannot be confirmed without DNA. This CDR3 region has 14 residues. The V gene's germline CDR1 is MNHEY and CDR2 SMNVEV (reference sequence). CDR3 protein: CASSSSGRKNIQYF.

The J gene is TRBJ2-1, the V gene TRBV5-4; without DNA, the TCRdb call of TRBD2 cannot be checked. The germline gives CDR1 SGHNT, CDR2 YYREEE (reference sequence). The CDR3 is 16 residues long. CDR3 sequence reads: CASSLASGGSYNEQFF. The full variable domain, completed using reference TRBV5-4 and TRBJ2-1, is ETGVTQSPTHLIKTRGQQVTLRCSSQSGHNTVSWYQQALGQGPQFIFQYYREEENGRGNFPPRFSGLQFPNYSSELNVNALELDDSALYLCASSLASGGSYNEQFFGPGTRLTVL.